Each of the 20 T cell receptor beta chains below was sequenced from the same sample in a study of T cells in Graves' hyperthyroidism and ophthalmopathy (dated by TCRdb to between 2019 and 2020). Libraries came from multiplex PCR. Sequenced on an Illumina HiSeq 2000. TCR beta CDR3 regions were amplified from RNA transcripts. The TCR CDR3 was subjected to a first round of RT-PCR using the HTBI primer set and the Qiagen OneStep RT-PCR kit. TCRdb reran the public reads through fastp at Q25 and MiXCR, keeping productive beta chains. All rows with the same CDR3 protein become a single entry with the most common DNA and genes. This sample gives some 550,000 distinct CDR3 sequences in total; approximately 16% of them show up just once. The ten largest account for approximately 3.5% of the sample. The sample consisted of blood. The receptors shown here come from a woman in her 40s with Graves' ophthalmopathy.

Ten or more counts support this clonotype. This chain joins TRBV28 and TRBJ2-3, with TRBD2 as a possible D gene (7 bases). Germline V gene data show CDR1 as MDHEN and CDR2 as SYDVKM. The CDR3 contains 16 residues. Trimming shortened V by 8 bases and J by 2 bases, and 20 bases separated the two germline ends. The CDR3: CASATIRGAVTDTQYF. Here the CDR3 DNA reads TGTGCCAGCGCGACCATTCGGGGGGCGGTCACAGATACGCAGTATTTT.

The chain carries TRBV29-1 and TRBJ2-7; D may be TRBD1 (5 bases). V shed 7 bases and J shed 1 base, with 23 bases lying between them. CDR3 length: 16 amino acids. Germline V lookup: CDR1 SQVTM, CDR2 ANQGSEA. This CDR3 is CSAKYAQGRSSYEQYF. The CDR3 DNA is TGCAGCGCCAAATACGCGCAGGGTAGGTCGTCCTACGAGCAGTACTTC.

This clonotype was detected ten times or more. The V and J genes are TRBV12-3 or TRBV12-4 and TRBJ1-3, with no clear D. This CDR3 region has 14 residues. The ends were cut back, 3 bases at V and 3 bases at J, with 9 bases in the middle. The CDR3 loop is CASSFGFGGNTIYF. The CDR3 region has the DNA TGTGCCAGCAGTTTTGGGTTTGGTGGAAACACCATATATTTT.

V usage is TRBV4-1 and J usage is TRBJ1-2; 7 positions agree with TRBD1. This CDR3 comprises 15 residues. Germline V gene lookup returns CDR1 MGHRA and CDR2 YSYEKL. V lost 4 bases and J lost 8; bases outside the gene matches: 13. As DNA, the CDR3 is TGCGCCAGCAGCCGCGACAGGGATCCAGGTGGGGGCTACACCTTC. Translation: CASSRDRDPGGGYTF.

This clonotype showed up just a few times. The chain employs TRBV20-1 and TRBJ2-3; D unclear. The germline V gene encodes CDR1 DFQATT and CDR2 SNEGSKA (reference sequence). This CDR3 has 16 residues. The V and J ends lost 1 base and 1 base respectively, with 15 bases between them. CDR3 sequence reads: CSARGSLEYRTDTQYF. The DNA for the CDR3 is TGCAGTGCTAGAGGCTCCCTAGAGTATCGCACAGATACGCAGTATTTT.

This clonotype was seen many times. CDR3 sequence reads: CASSQFGADTGELFF. As DNA, the CDR3 is TGTGCCAGCAGCCAGTTTGGGGCGGACACCGGGGAGCTGTTTTTT. V and J are TRBV3-1 and TRBJ2-2; D might be TRBD1 (5 bases). In germline, CDR1 is LGHDT, CDR2 YNNKEL (reference sequence). The CDR3 consists of 15 residues. V dropped 3 bases and J dropped 3 bases, with 11 bases sitting between them.

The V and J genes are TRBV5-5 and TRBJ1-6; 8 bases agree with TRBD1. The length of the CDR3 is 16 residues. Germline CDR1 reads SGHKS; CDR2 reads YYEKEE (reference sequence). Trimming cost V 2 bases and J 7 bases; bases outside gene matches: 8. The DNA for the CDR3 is TGTGCCAGCAGCTTCGTAAGACAGGGGAACAATTCACCCCTCCACTTT. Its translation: CASSFVRQGNNSPLHF.

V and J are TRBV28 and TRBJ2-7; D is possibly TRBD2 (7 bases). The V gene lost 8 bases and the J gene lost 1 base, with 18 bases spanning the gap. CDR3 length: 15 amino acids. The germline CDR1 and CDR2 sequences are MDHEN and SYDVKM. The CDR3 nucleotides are TGTGCCAGCGCTGGGAGGGGGGCCTCTTCCTACGAGCAGTACTTC. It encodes CASAGRGASSYEQYF.

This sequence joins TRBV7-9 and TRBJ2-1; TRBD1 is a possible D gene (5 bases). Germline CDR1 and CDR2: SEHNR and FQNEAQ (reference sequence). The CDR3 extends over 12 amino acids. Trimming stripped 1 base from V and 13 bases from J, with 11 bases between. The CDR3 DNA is TGTGCCAGCAGCTTAGATAACAGGTACCAGTTCTTC. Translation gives CASSLDNRYQFF.

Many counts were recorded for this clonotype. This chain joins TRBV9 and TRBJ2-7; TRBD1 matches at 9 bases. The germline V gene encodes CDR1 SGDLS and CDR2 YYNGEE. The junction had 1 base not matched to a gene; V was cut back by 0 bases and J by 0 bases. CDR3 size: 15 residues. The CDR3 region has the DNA TGTGCCAGCAGCGTAGGGGGACAGGGCTCCTACGAGCAGTACTTC. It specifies CASSVGGQGSYEQYF. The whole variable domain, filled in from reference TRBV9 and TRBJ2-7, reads DSGVTQTPKHLITATGQRVTLRCSPRSGDLSVYWYQQSLDQGLQFLIQYYNGEERAKGNILERFSAQQFPDLHSELNLSSLELGDSALYFCASSVGGQGSYEQYFGPGTRLTVT.

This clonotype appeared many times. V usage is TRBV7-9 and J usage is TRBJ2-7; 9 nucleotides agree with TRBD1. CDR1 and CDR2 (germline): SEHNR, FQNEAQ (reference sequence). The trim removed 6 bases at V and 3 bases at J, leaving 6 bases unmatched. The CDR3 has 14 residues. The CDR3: CASSRTGGVYEQYF. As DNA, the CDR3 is TGTGCCAGCAGTCGAACAGGGGGCGTCTACGAGCAGTACTTC.

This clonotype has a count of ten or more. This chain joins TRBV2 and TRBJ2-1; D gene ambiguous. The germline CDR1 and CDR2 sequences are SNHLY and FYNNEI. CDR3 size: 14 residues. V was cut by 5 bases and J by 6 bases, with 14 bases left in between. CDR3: CASSSRVQSNEQFF. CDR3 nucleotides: TGTGCCAGCAGTTCCCGGGTCCAATCCAATGAGCAGTTCTTC.

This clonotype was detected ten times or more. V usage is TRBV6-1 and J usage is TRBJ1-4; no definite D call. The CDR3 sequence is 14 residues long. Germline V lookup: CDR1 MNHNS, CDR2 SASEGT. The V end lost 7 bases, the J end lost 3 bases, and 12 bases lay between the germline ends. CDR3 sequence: CASKERFSNEKLFF. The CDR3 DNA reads TGTGCCAGCAAGGAGAGGTTCTCTAATGAAAAACTGTTTTTT.

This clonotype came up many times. CDR3 amino acids: CASSQVTGDGYTF. The CDR3, as DNA: TGTGCCAGCAGCCAAGTAACAGGGGACGGCTACACCTTC. The rearrangement joins TRBV3-1 to TRBJ1-2; TRBD1 aligns across 7 bases. J gave up 8 bases and V 1 base, and 4 bases lay outside the gene matches. CDR1 and CDR2 from the germline V gene are LGHDT and YNNKEL (reference sequence). CDR3 length equals 13 residues.

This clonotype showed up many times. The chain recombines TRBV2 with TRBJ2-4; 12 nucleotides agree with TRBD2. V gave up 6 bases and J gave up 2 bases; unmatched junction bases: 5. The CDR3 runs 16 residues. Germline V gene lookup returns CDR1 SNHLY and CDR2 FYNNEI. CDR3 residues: CASRGLAGRPKNIQYF. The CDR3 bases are TGTGCCAGCAGAGGACTAGCGGGACGACCCAAAAACATTCAGTACTTC. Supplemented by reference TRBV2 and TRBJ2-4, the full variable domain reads EPEVTQTPSHQVTQMGQEVILRCVPISNHLYFYWYRQILGQKVEFLVSFYNNEISEKSEIFDDQFSVERPDGSNFTLKIRSTKLEDSAMYFCASRGLAGRPKNIQYFGAGTRLSVL.

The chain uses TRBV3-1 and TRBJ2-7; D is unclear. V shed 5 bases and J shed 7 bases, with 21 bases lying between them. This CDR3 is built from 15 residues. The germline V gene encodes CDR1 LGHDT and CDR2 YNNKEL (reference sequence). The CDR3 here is CASSETLQSIREQYF. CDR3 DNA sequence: TGTGCCAGCAGCGAAACATTACAGAGCATACGAGAGCAGTACTTC.

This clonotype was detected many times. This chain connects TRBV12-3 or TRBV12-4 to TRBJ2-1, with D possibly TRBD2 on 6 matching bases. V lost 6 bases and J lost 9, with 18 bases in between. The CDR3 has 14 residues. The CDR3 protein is CASRPGFEEGEQFF. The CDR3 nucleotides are TGTGCCAGCAGACCGGGCTTCGAGGAGGGTGAGCAGTTCTTC.

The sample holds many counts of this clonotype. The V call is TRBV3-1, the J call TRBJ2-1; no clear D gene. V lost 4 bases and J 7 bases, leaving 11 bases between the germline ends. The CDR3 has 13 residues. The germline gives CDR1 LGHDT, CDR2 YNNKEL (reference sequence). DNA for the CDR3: TGTGCCAGCAGCCTGACCGAGCTAAATGAGCAGTTCTTC. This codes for CASSLTELNEQFF.

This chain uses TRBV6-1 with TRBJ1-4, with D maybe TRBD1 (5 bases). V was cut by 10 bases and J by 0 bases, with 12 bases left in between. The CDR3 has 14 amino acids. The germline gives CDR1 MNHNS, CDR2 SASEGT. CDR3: CATQGGATNEKLFF. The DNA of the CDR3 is TGTGCCACCCAGGGTGGGGCAACTAATGAAAAACTGTTTTTT.

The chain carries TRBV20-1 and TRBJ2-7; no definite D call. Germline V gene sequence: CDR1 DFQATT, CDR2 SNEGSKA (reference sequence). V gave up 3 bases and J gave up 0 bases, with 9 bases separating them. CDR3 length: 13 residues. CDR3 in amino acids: CSARPGSSYEQYF. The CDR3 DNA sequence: TGCAGTGCTAGGCCGGGCAGCTCCTACGAGCAGTACTTC.